This T cell receptor (beta chain) is drawn from a study of T cell clonotyping in hematopoietic cell transplantation. The J segment lost 8 bases and the V segment lost 0 bases, leaving 8 bases of the junction unmatched. The germline gives CDR1 SQVTM, CDR2 ANQGSEA. The CDR3 sequence is 14 residues long. Indicated time point: recipient sample about 28 days before transplant, after cytoreduction. A word on this clone: Antigen unknown.

Sequencing used immunoSEQ multiplex PCR; TCRdb keeps in-frame clones, though not all of them. The data hold around 37,000 clones, with 85% observed a single time. Broader study findings: Graft donor and pretransplant recipient Inverse Simpson Index values predicted broader posttransplant TCR diversity.

Sequenced material: peripheral blood mononuclear cells, taken before stem cell transplant. The source is a man between 60 and 70 years old with acute myeloid leukemia. Some clones in this sample may be carry-over from other donors' samples. The chain links TRBV29-1 to TRBJ1-2; TRBD1 aligns across 8 bases. The CDR3 here is CSVEESQGARGYTF. The CDR3 DNA is TGCAGCGTTGAAGAATCCCAGGGGGCGCGGGGCTACACCTTC.